A selection of T cell receptor beta chains follows, all from one sample in a study of blood T cell repertoires in COVID-19. The table came from immunoSEQ multiplex PCR; TCRdb's copy has only in-frame clones and leaves some out. The sample contains tens of thousands of clones, 75% to 90% of which appear only once. The sample taken for sequencing was peripheral blood. These receptor sequences come from a human donor in a cohort sampled during active COVID-19. Both conserved end residues are part of each CDR3. The D gene is left open where the match is weak. Clone size is stated in some rows and not others, as once, few, many or a class when expanded.

J | V | D | size | CDR3 | DNA
TRBJ1-5 | TRBV2 | NA | NA | CASSEGDRRNQPQHF | TGTGCCAGCAGTGAAGGCGACAGACGCAATCAGCCCCAGCATTTT
TRBJ2-7 | TRBV3-1/TRBV3-2 | TRBD2 | NA | CASSLRTSGDYEQYF | TGTGCCAGCAGCCTTCGGACTAGCGGGGACTACGAGCAGTACTTC
TRBJ2-7 | TRBV18 | NA | NA | CASSPPGQGRILGGSYEQYF | TGTGCCAGCTCACCACCAGGGCAGGGTAGGATCCTTGGCGGCTCCTACGAGCAGTACTTC
TRBJ2-4 | TRBV10-3 | TRBD2 | NA | CAPSGGASHIQYF | TGTGCCCCGTCCGGGGGGGCCAGTCACATTCAGTACTTC
TRBJ2-7 | TRBV7-9 | NA | NA | CASSFFGEQYF | TGTGCCAGCAGCTTTTTCGGGGAGCAGTACTTC
TRBJ2-7 | TRBV27 | TRBD2 | NA | CASRYTGLSEEQYF | TGTGCCAGCAGATACACGGGACTATCTGAAGAGCAGTACTTC
TRBJ2-7 | TRBV5-1 | TRBD2 | NA | CASSLAPGLDFEQYF | TGCGCCAGCAGCTTGGCCCCGGGACTAGATTTCGAGCAGTACTTC
TRBJ2-4 | TRBV12-3/TRBV12-4 | NA | NA | CASSFQENIQYF | TGTGCCAGCAGTTTTCAGGAAAACATTCAGTACTTC
TRBJ1-6 | TRBV5-4 | TRBD1 | NA | CASSSPTGNNSPLHF | TGTGCCAGCAGCTCGCCGACAGGGAATAATTCACCCCTCCACTTT
TRBJ2-5 | TRBV5-1 | TRBD2 | NA | CASSLSGTSGVTQYF | TGTGCCAGCAGCCTTTCCGGGACTAGCGGGGTCACACAGTACTTC
TRBJ2-1 | TRBV2 | TRBD2 | once | CASSYMTSGSFSYNEQFF | TGTGCCAGCAGCTATATGACTAGCGGGAGTTTCTCCTACAATGAGCAGTTCTTC
TRBJ2-1 | TRBV5-1 | NA | NA | CASSLGLVVNEQFF | TGCGCCAGCAGCTTGGGACTAGTCGTCAATGAGCAGTTCTTC
TRBJ2-7 | TRBV18 | TRBD1 | NA | CASSPSGQFYEQYF | TGTGCCAGCTCACCTTCGGGACAGTTCTACGAGCAGTACTTC
TRBJ2-7 | TRBV4-2 | TRBD2 | NA | CASSQDVSGSRLSPYEQYF | TGTGCCAGCAGCCAAGATGTTAGCGGGAGTCGTCTCTCCCCTTACGAGCAGTACTTC
TRBJ2-2 | TRBV5-1 | TRBD1 | NA | CASSPGTVNTGELFF | TGCGCCAGCAGCCCCGGGACAGTTAACACCGGGGAGCTGTTTTTT
TRBJ1-1 | TRBV5-1 | NA | once | CASSLGARGGTEAFF | TGCGCCAGCAGCTTGGGGGCAAGGGGCGGCACTGAAGCTTTCTTT
TRBJ2-5 | TRBV5-1 | TRBD2 | once | CASSPGGGLETQYF | TGCGCCAGCAGCCCCGGCGGGGGGTTGGAGACCCAGTACTTC
TRBJ1-3 | TRBV11-2 | NA | NA | CASSLGGGRGNTIYF | TGTGCCAGCAGCTTAGGAGGGGGACGGGGAAACACCATATATTTT
TRBJ2-7 | TRBV7-8 | TRBD1 | NA | CASGRGSYEQYF | TGTGCCAGCGGCAGGGGGTCCTACGAGCAGTACTTC
TRBJ1-3 | TRBV18 | NA | once | CASSPPPTSGNTIYF | TGTGCCAGCTCACCACCGCCGACATCTGGAAACACCATATATTTT
TRBJ2-1 | TRBV4-1 | TRBD2 | NA | CASSHGVAGSLSYNEQFF | TGCGCCAGCAGCCATGGGGTAGCGGGATCACTCTCCTACAATGAGCAGTTCTTC
TRBJ1-3 | TRBV19 | NA | NA | CASSPVGNTIYF | TGTGCCAGTTCTCCTGTCGGAAACACCATATATTTT
TRBJ2-5 | TRBV24-1 | TRBD2 | NA | CATSDGGLAGGETQYF | TGTGCCACCAGTGATGGGGGACTAGCGGGAGGAGAGACCCAGTACTTC
TRBJ1-2 | TRBV12-5 | TRBD1 | NA | CASAPLQGGNYGYTF | TGTGCTAGTGCTCCACTTCAGGGGGGAAACTATGGCTACACCTTC
TRBJ2-7 | TRBV5-1 | NA | NA | CASSLAAGTYEQYF | TGCGCCAGCAGCTTGGCCGCGGGGACCTACGAGCAGTACTTC
TRBJ2-1 | TRBV5-1 | TRBD2 | NA | CASSFGGGEINEQFF | TGCGCCAGCAGCTTTGGTGGGGGGGAGATTAATGAGCAGTTCTTC
TRBJ2-1 | TRBV7-9 | TRBD2 | NA | CASSFSSGGANEQFF | TGTGCCAGCAGCTTCTCCAGCGGGGGGGCAAACGAGCAGTTCTTC
TRBJ1-1 | TRBV15 | NA | NA | CATSRETGTEAFF | TGTGCCACCAGCAGAGAGACGGGGACTGAAGCTTTCTTT
TRBJ1-1 | TRBV5-1 | NA | NA | CASSLEGPTTEAFF | TGCGCCAGCAGCTTGGAGGGGCCAACCACTGAAGCTTTCTTT
TRBJ2-1 | TRBV20-1 | TRBD2 | NA | CSASTGTSNNEQFF | TGCAGTGCTAGTACCGGGACTAGCAACAATGAGCAGTTCTTC